Below are 10 T cell receptor beta chains sequenced from a single sample in a study of T cell responses to AZD1222 COVID-19 vaccine. The data were produced by immunoSEQ multiplex PCR, yet TCRdb's version contains in-frame clones alone and is incomplete. The sample lists approximately 74,000 clones, around four fifths occurring once. Sequences were derived from peripheral blood, sampled 28 days after the second AZD1222 dose. All receptors derive from an adult who received the AZD1222 COVID-19 vaccine.

V and J are TRBV7-7 and TRBJ2-1; D unclear. The V and J ends lost 5 bases and 2 bases respectively, with 7 bases between them. Germline V gene data show CDR1 as SSHAT and CDR2 as FNYEAQ (reference sequence). The CDR3 is made up of 13 amino acids. The CDR3 spells CASSIDPYNEQFF. CDR3 coding DNA: TGTGCCAGCAGCATTGACCCCTACAATGAGCAGTTCTTC.

This chain joins TRBV10-3 and TRBJ1-2; tentative D call: TRBD1 (6 bases). Trimming took 7 bases from V and 7 from J, leaving 19 bases between them. Looked up from germline, CDR1 is ENHRY and CDR2 is SYGVKD. This CDR3 has 14 amino acids. The CDR3 coding sequence is TGTGCCATCACCCCCCGGGGGGACATGACTGGCTACACCTTC. It translates to CAITPRGDMTGYTF.

The chain links TRBV6-5 to TRBJ2-3; D is uncertain. This CDR3 region has 13 residues. The V gene's germline CDR1 is MNHEY and CDR2 SVGAGI. Trimming shortened V by 1 base and J by 3 bases, and 5 bases separated the two germline ends. DNA for the CDR3: TGTGCCAGCAGTTACTATGAGACAGATACGCAGTATTTT. Protein sequence: CASSYYETDTQYF.

This clone was seen a single time. The chain combines TRBV15 with TRBJ2-1, with D hard to call. The V gene lost 1 base and the J gene lost 6 bases, with 10 bases spanning the gap. The germline V gene encodes CDR1 LNHNV and CDR2 YYDKDF (reference sequence). The CDR3 consists of 14 residues. The CDR3 loop reads CATSRGPPPNEQFF. The DNA of the CDR3 is TGTGCCACCAGCAGAGGGCCCCCCCCCAATGAGCAGTTCTTC.

The rearrangement uses TRBV14 and TRBJ1-5; D remains ambiguous. The CDR3 spans 14 residues. CDR1 is SGHDN, CDR2 FVKESK, per germline. Trimming cost V 1 base and J 4 bases, with 8 bases left between them. The CDR3 DNA follows: TGTGCCAGCAGCCAAGCGTCAGAAAATCAGCCCCAGCATTTT. This translates into CASSQASENQPQHF.

The rearrangement joins TRBV28 to TRBJ1-4; 10 bases fit TRBD1. There are 15 residues in the CDR3. Germline V gene sequence: CDR1 MDHEN, CDR2 SYDVKM. The ends lost 3 bases at V and 8 bases at J; junction bases unmatched: 6. Written as DNA, the CDR3 is TGTGCCAGCAGTTTGAGTGGGACAGGGGAGGAAAAACTGTTTTTT. Amino acids: CASSLSGTGEEKLFF.

This clone was detected once. CDR3 protein: CASSFRTPGTGYNEQFF. The DNA for the CDR3 is TGTGCCAGCAGCTTTCGTACACCCGGGACAGGATACAATGAGCAGTTCTTC. This chain uses TRBV13 with TRBJ2-1; 8 bases line up with TRBD1. Germline V gives CDR1 PRHDT, CDR2 FYEKMQ (reference sequence). The CDR3 totals 17 residues. V was clipped by 3 bases and J by 4 bases; unmatched bases: 11. The complete variable domain, with remaining parts taken from reference TRBV13 and TRBJ2-1, reads AAGVIQSPRHLIKEKRETATLKCYPIPRHDTVYWYQQGPGQDPQFLISFYEKMQSDKGSIPDRFSAQQFSDYHSELNMSSLELGDSALYFCASSFRTPGTGYNEQFFGPGTRLTVL.

CDR3 loop: CASTLSPRGDTQYF. The CDR3 region has the DNA TGTGCCAGCACTTTGTCCCCCCGGGGGGATACGCAGTATTTT. The genes are TRBV5-8 and TRBJ2-3; tentatively, D is TRBD2 (6 bases). This CDR3 region has 14 residues. Germline lookup yields CDR1 SGHTS and CDR2 YDEGEE. With 6 bases removed from V and 6 bases from J, the gap between germline ends came to 17 bases.

The chain couples TRBV7-9 to TRBJ2-1; TRBD2 agrees at 8 bases. The CDR3 contains 12 residues. Germline values: CDR1 SEHNR, CDR2 FQNEAQ (reference sequence). The V segment lost 5 bases and the J segment 15 bases; nucleotides outside the gene matches: 9. The CDR3 loop reads CASSRAGTRTFF. CDR3 sequence (DNA): TGTGCCAGCAGCAGAGCCGGGACTAGGACGTTCTTC.

The V gene is TRBV5-4, the J gene TRBJ2-7, with 7 bases lining up with TRBD1. In germline, CDR1 is SGHNT, CDR2 YYREEE (reference sequence). The CDR3 totals 12 residues. The ends lost 2 bases at V and 4 bases at J; junction bases unmatched: 0. Here the CDR3 DNA reads TGTGCCAGCAGCTTACAGGGGTACGAGCAGTACTTC. It specifies CASSLQGYEQYF.